This T cell receptor (beta chain) was recorded in a study of beta chain features in type 1 diabetes. Study-level results: More deletions and fewer insertions at VDJ junctions were found in patients with type 1 diabetes. Whether TCRB rearrangement is influenced by HLA type went unresolved here.

The CDR3 runs to 14 residues. Germline CDR1 reads SNHLY; CDR2 reads FYNNEI. V was cut by 6 bases and J by 0 bases, with 11 bases left in between. The table lists this clone with a few counts. As yet, its antigen is unknown. All of the isolated RNA was reverse transcribed, so expressed TCRB transcripts were sequenced. Profiling relied on immunoSEQ multiplex PCR, and the TCRdb table lists in-frame clones only, not all of them. The table records fewer than 650,000 clones, roughly 15% of them present only once. The sample consisted of naive CD4+ T cells from blood. The chain couples TRBV2 to TRBJ1-2, with a weak D call TRBD1 (5 bases). The TCR was taken from a man aged 18 to 30 in good health. In nucleotides, the CDR3 is TGTGCCAGCAGCCCCTCCAGGGCTAACTATGGCTACACCTTC. This gives the protein CASSPSRANYGYTF.